This TCR beta chain is drawn from a study of T-cell memory formation after mild COVID-19. Overall study context: There were largely donor-specific TCR clusters.

Germline CDR1 reads LNHDA; CDR2 reads SQIVND (reference sequence). V was pared by 5 bases and J by 7 bases, with 18 bases between. The CDR3 is 15 amino acids. About this clonotype itself: Its specificity is unknown.

Findings and limits, study-wide: For second-wave clones that peaked at day 37, SARS-CoV-2 specificity went unverified.

Employing constant-segment primers, 5'RACE generated TCR alpha and TCR beta cDNA libraries bearing sample barcodes and UMIs. TCRdb re-called the 5' RACE reads through MiXCR, storing one row per CDR3 protein. This table has fewer than 400,000 distinct CDR3 sequences, approximately 12% appearing once. The rearrangement uses TRBV19 and TRBJ1-5, with D tentatively TRBD1 (6 bases). This clonotype was obtained from a man younger than 30 who had mild COVID-19 (a few samples of this study predate the infection). Cell type and time point are not known. Sequencing was done on a sample of PBMCs or a T cell subset sorted from them (not recorded which). CDR3 DNA sequence: TGTGCCAGTAGTTCGGCACACACAGGGTCACAGCCCCAGCATTTT. Translated, it gives CASSSAHTGSQPQHF.